This T cell receptor (beta chain) appears in the sequencing data of a study of pediatric ulcerative colitis. Rectal tissue came from one to two pinch biopsies taken at colonoscopy. Each sample received Survey-level depth of up to 500,000 reads. Clones were read by immunoSEQ multiplex PCR, and TCRdb kept only the in-frame ones, dropping some. Here the sample spans around 20,000 clones, roughly 70% being singletons. Whole-study findings and limits: In rectum, acute severe colitis had expanded clones and less diversity.

Germline V CDR1 and CDR2: SNHLY, FYNNEI. Deletions cut 5 bases from V and 9 bases from J, with 12 bases between. The CDR3 contains 12 residues. As concerns this clone: What it binds is unknown.

Sequenced sample: gut tissue. The source is a boy aged 10-17 years with moderate ulcerative colitis. V and J are TRBV2 and TRBJ2-3, with a tentative D call TRBD1 (6 bases). CDR3 amino acids: CASSPGTPTQYF. Written as DNA, the CDR3 is TGTGCCAGCAGTCCCGGGACACCAACGCAGTATTTT.